Below, 31 T cell receptor beta chains from the same sample are listed, as sequenced in a study of blood T cell repertoires in COVID-19. Data came from immunoSEQ multiplex PCR; TCRdb stores just in-frame clones and leaves some out. The data contain 70,000 to 95,000 clones, 88% of them singletons. The sample taken for sequencing was peripheral blood. These receptors all stem from a man aged 65 to 85 with acute or convalescent COVID-19.

V is TRBV7-9 and J is TRBJ1-4; D might be TRBD1 (6 bases). This CDR3 spans 16 amino acids. The germline V gene encodes CDR1 SEHNR and CDR2 FQNEAQ (reference sequence). V lost 4 bases to trimming and J lost 4 bases, with 16 bases between them. The CDR3 reads CASSSPAGAINEKLFF. The CDR3 DNA reads as TGTGCCAGCAGCTCCCCGGCAGGGGCGATTAATGAAAAACTGTTTTTT.

The chain employs TRBV28 and TRBJ2-4, with D tentatively TRBD2 (6 bases). V was clipped by 3 bases and J by 1 base, with 13 bases between them. The CDR3 sequence is 16 residues long. Germline lookup yields CDR1 MDHEN and CDR2 SYDVKM. The CDR3 here is CASSFQEAGAKNIQYF. The CDR3 DNA reads as TGTGCCAGCAGTTTTCAGGAAGCGGGCGCCAAAAACATTCAGTACTTC.

The chain is built from TRBV5-4 and TRBJ2-3; D possibly corresponds to TRBD1 (8 bases). V was cut by 4 bases and J by 3 bases, with 15 bases left in between. CDR3 size: 15 residues. Germline CDR1 and CDR2: SGHNT and YYREEE (reference sequence). CDR3 loop: CASSKTGGGTDTQYF. CDR3 sequence (DNA): TGTGCCAGCAGCAAAACAGGGGGGGGGACAGATACGCAGTATTTT. Looking up the rest from reference TRBV5-4 and TRBJ2-3 gives the full variable domain: ETGVTQSPTHLIKTRGQQVTLRCSSQSGHNTVSWYQQALGQGPQFIFQYYREEENGRGNFPPRFSGLQFPNYSSELNVNALELDDSALYLCASSKTGGGTDTQYFGPGTRLTVL.

This chain links TRBV29-1 with TRBJ1-2; D gene ambiguous. The germline V gene has CDR1 SQVTM and CDR2 ANQGSEA. The V end lost 4 bases, the J end lost 1 base, and 22 bases lay between the germline ends. This CDR3 has 17 amino acids. The CDR3 region is CSVVKEQTKNFNYGYTF. The CDR3 coding sequence is TGCAGCGTTGTTAAAGAACAGACCAAAAATTTTAACTATGGCTACACCTTC. Using reference TRBV29-1 and TRBJ1-2 for the parts outside the CDR3, the full variable domain is SAVISQKPSRDICQRGTSLTIQCQVDSQVTMMFWYRQQPGQSLTLIATANQGSEATYESGFVIDKFPISRPNLTFSTLTVSNMSPEDSSIYLCSVVKEQTKNFNYGYTFGSGTRLTVV.

The CDR3 is CASSERGNTEAFF. In nucleotides, the CDR3 is TGTGCCAGCAGTGAACGCGGGAACACTGAAGCTTTCTTT. The chain couples TRBV6-1 to TRBJ1-1; the D is unclear. V lost 2 bases and J 1 base, leaving 5 bases between the germline ends. The length of the CDR3 is 13 residues. Germline assignment: CDR1 MNHNS and CDR2 SASEGT.

The sample holds a few counts of this clone. This chain links TRBV2 with TRBJ1-6, with D hard to call. The germline gives CDR1 SNHLY, CDR2 FYNNEI. The CDR3 is 16 residues long. With 4 bases removed from V and 0 bases from J, the gap between germline ends came to 10 bases. The CDR3 loop reads CASSVLGSSYNSPLHF. The CDR3 DNA reads TGTGCCAGCAGTGTATTGGGGAGCTCCTATAATTCACCCCTCCACTTT.

This chain uses TRBV7-6 with TRBJ2-3; D might be TRBD2 (5 bases). The V gene lost 1 base and the J gene lost 0 bases, with 14 bases spanning the gap. The CDR3 extends over 17 amino acids. Germline-derived CDR1 and CDR2 are SGHVS and FNYEAQ. CDR3 bases: TGTGCCAGCAGCTTAGAGATTACGGGGTCTAGCACAGATACGCAGTATTTT. Amino acids: CASSLEITGSSTDTQYF.

This chain connects TRBV7-2 to TRBJ1-5, with 10 bases aligning to TRBD1. There are 15 residues in the CDR3. V trimming: 5 bases; J trimming: 6 bases; junction bases outside the gene matches: 7. Per the germline V gene, CDR1 is SGHTA and CDR2 is FQGNSA. The CDR3 sequence: CASSPRQGAFQPQHF. The CDR3 DNA is TGTGCCAGCAGCCCGCGACAGGGGGCGTTTCAGCCCCAGCATTTT.

The chain is built from TRBV28 and TRBJ1-2; TRBD1 matches 9 bases. Trimming at V came to 3 bases and at J to 5 bases, leaving 7 bases not matched to a gene. Germline assignment: CDR1 MDHEN and CDR2 SYDVKM. This CDR3 region has 15 residues. Written as DNA, the CDR3 is TGTGCCAGCAGTTTGCCTACAGGGGGCGGGTATGGCTACACCTTC. Translation gives CASSLPTGGGYGYTF.

V gene TRBV5-1 combines with J gene TRBJ1-6; 9 bases agree with TRBD1. Trimming removed 4 bases from V and 9 bases from J; junction bases left unmatched: 8. The CDR3 covers 15 residues. Germline CDR1 reads SGHRS; CDR2 reads YFSETQ. The CDR3 DNA reads as TGCGCCAGCAGCAGAGGGACAGGGTCCCCTTCACCCCTCCACTTT. Translated, it gives CASSRGTGSPSPLHF.

J is TRBJ1-1 and V is TRBV5-4, with 9 bases matching TRBD1. CDR1 and CDR2 (germline): SGHNT, YYREEE (reference sequence). The V segment lost 3 bases and the J segment 9 bases; nucleotides outside the gene matches: 9. There are 14 residues in the CDR3. In nucleotides, the CDR3 is TGTGCCAGCAGCTCCTCGACAGGGGGATTAAAAGCTTTCTTT. Translated, it gives CASSSSTGGLKAFF.

V usage is TRBV5-1 and J usage is TRBJ1-3; 11 bases align to TRBD1. V lost 4 bases, J lost 8 bases, and 5 bases stayed unmatched. The CDR3 covers 14 residues. From germline, CDR1 is SGHRS and CDR2 YFSETQ. The CDR3 sequence: CASSPDRGPHTIYF. DNA for the CDR3: TGCGCCAGCAGCCCGGACAGGGGGCCTCACACCATATATTTT.

V is TRBV9 and J is TRBJ2-5; TRBD2 agrees at 10 bases. Per the germline V gene, CDR1 is SGDLS and CDR2 is YYNGEE. The CDR3 is 15 residues long. J was trimmed by 1 base and V by 3 bases; bases with no gene match: 3. DNA for the CDR3: TGTGCCAGCAGCGCTTTAGCGGGGGGCCAAGAGACCCAGTACTTC. The encoded protein is CASSALAGGQETQYF.

The chain couples TRBV19 to TRBJ2-1; D is perhaps TRBD2 (7 bases). CDR1 is LNHDA and CDR2 is SQIVND in the germline V gene (reference sequence). The CDR3 is 14 amino acids. V gave up 9 bases and J gave up 6 bases, with 18 bases separating them. CDR3 sequence reads: CASKGGAGVNEQFF. In DNA, the CDR3 is TGTGCCAGCAAGGGAGGGGCAGGGGTCAATGAGCAGTTCTTC.

The rearrangement uses TRBV28 and TRBJ2-2, with a weak D call TRBD2 (6 bases). From germline, CDR1 is MDHEN and CDR2 SYDVKM. The CDR3 spans 16 residues. Trimming removed 4 bases at V and 5 bases at J, with 17 bases between. CDR3 in DNA: TGTGCCAGCAGTTCTACCGGGACTCAGATAACCGGGGAGCTGTTTTTT. It yields the protein CASSSTGTQITGELFF.

The V and J genes are TRBV7-3 and TRBJ2-1; 9 nucleotides line up with TRBD1. Germline V gene sequence: CDR1 SGHTA, CDR2 FQGTGA. V shed 5 bases, J shed 2 bases, and the junction held 13 bases outside the gene matches. This CDR3 spans 18 amino acids. Here the CDR3 reads CASSPTPGQGKPYNEQFF. In nucleotides, the CDR3 is TGTGCCAGCAGCCCCACCCCGGGACAGGGAAAACCCTACAATGAGCAGTTCTTC.

This clone was seen just once. CDR3 nucleotides: TGTGCCAGCAGTTACGCGGGGGGGGCCCTCCAGTTCTTC. This codes for CASSYAGGALQFF. This chain links TRBV6-2 or TRBV6-3 with TRBJ2-1; 9 bases align to TRBD2. V dropped 2 bases and J dropped 13; count of bases not matched to a gene: 6. Per germline, CDR1 MNHEY and CDR2 SVGEGT. The length of the CDR3 is 13 residues.

This sequence joins TRBV6-5 and TRBJ2-7; TRBD1 agrees at 7 bases. The germline gives CDR1 MNHEY, CDR2 SVGAGI. V gave up 0 bases and J gave up 4 bases; unmatched junction bases: 3. CDR3 size: 14 residues. CDR3 sequence: CASSYSGGDYEQYF. DNA of the CDR3: TGTGCCAGCAGTTACTCAGGGGGCGATTACGAGCAGTACTTC.

This chain connects TRBV15 to TRBJ2-1; TRBD2 aligns across 10 bases. The CDR3 is 16 amino acids. V dropped 5 bases and J dropped 2; count of bases not matched to a gene: 6. Germline V gene data show CDR1 as LNHNV and CDR2 as YYDKDF (reference sequence). The CDR3 DNA is TGTGCCACCAGCTACGGGACTAGCGCTACCTACAATGAGCAGTTCTTC. Protein product: CATSYGTSATYNEQFF.

The rearrangement joins TRBV6-7 to TRBJ2-7, with 8 positions matching TRBD2. TRBV6-7 is sorted into the ORF group, with uncertain function. CDR3 length: 15 amino acids. Trimming removed 11 bases from V and 2 bases from J; junction bases left unmatched: 14. The CDR3 protein is CAGTNSGGTTYEQYF. In nucleotides, the CDR3 is TGTGCCGGAACCAACTCGGGGGGGACCACCTACGAGCAGTACTTC.

The chain joins TRBV11-3 to TRBJ2-1, with 11 bases aligning to TRBD2. The ends lost 0 bases at V and 7 bases at J; junction bases unmatched: 11. This CDR3 is 18 amino acids long. The V gene's germline CDR1 is SGHNT and CDR2 YENEEA. The CDR3 loop reads CASSLDLSGRGFLNEQFF. Written as DNA, the CDR3 is TGTGCCAGCAGCTTAGATCTTAGCGGGAGGGGGTTTTTAAATGAGCAGTTCTTC. Full variable domain (rest looked up from reference TRBV11-3 and TRBJ2-1): EAGVVQSPRYKIIEKKQPVAFWCNPISGHNTLYWYLQNLGQGPELLIRYENEEAVDDSQLPKDRFSAERLKGVDSTLKIQPAELGDSAVYLCASSLDLSGRGFLNEQFFGPGTRLTVL.

The chain joins TRBV6-5 to TRBJ1-4, with D perhaps matching TRBD1 (5 bases). The CDR3 extends over 15 amino acids. V was trimmed by 5 bases and J by 10 bases, leaving 20 bases between them. The germline CDR1 and CDR2 sequences are MNHEY and SVGAGI. The CDR3 protein is CASSRMDKLGGKLFF. The CDR3 nucleotides read TGTGCCAGCAGTAGAATGGACAAATTGGGCGGAAAACTGTTTTTT.

This clone was found once. The chain combines TRBV20-1 with TRBJ2-2; D perhaps matches TRBD1 (6 bases). Trimming left V 3 bases short and J 1 base short, with 12 bases between. CDR3 size: 15 residues. CDR1 is DFQATT, CDR2 SNEGSKA, per germline (reference sequence). The CDR3 is CSASNSRGNTGELFF. CDR3 sequence (DNA): TGCAGTGCTAGTAATAGCAGGGGGAACACCGGGGAGCTGTTTTTT.

This rearrangement joins TRBV7-9 to TRBJ1-2; weak D call: TRBD1 (6 bases). Germline loops: CDR1 SEHNR, CDR2 FQNEAQ (reference sequence). This CDR3 region has 14 residues. Trimming stripped 4 bases from V and 4 bases from J, with 13 bases between. CDR3 loop: CASSSEQGRYGYTF. The CDR3 DNA reads as TGTGCCAGCAGCTCAGAACAGGGCCGCTATGGCTACACCTTC.

The V gene is TRBV4-1, the J gene TRBJ1-3; D uncertain. Germline CDR1 reads MGHRA; CDR2 reads YSYEKL. The CDR3 length is 15 residues. V gave up 5 bases and J gave up 5 bases, with 16 bases separating them. Here the CDR3 DNA reads TGCGCCAGCAGCAGGCCGGGTAGCAAGAGAAACACCATATATTTT. Protein product: CASSRPGSKRNTIYF.

The genes are TRBV30 and TRBJ2-1; 7 nucleotides align to TRBD1. The germline V gene encodes CDR1 GTSNPN and CDR2 SVGIG (reference sequence). This CDR3 comprises 12 residues. The V and J ends lost 5 bases and 8 bases, in that order; junction bases with no gene match: 6. CDR3: CAWGDSEHEQFF. DNA of the CDR3: TGTGCCTGGGGGGACAGTGAGCATGAGCAGTTCTTC.

The chain employs TRBV3-1 (or the pseudogene TRBV3-2) and TRBJ1-5; TRBD1 aligns across 7 bases. Germline CDR1 LGHDT, CDR2 YNNKEL (reference sequence). This CDR3 has 14 residues. J lost 6 bases, V lost 4 bases, and 6 bases had no gene match. The CDR3: CASSPRQGIQPQHF. In nucleotides, the CDR3 is TGTGCCAGCAGCCCTCGACAGGGCATTCAGCCCCAGCATTTT.

This chain connects TRBV24-1 to TRBJ2-2; D might be TRBD2 (5 bases). Trimming cost V 4 bases and J 2 bases, with 10 bases left between them. Germline assignment: CDR1 KGHDR and CDR2 SFDVKD. The CDR3 contains 15 residues. CDR3 region: CATSDRTVNTGELFF. The DNA of the CDR3 is TGTGCCACCAGTGACCGGACTGTTAACACCGGGGAGCTGTTTTTT.

J is TRBJ1-1 and V is TRBV6-5, with D hard to call. Germline loops: CDR1 MNHEY, CDR2 SVGAGI. The CDR3 contains 13 residues. Trimming removed 2 bases from V and 5 bases from J, with 9 bases in between. CDR3 sequence: CASSYGGRTEAFF. The CDR3 DNA sequence: TGTGCCAGCAGTTACGGAGGTCGAACTGAAGCTTTCTTT.

The chain joins TRBV19 to TRBJ1-2; the D gene is possibly TRBD1 (5 bases). CDR3 length: 15 residues. Per germline, CDR1 LNHDA and CDR2 SQIVND (reference sequence). Trimming took off 4 bases at V and 8 bases at J, with 20 bases between the two ends. DNA for the CDR3: TGTGCCAGTAGTACAAAATTGGGGGGGGTAAGCGGCTACACCTTC. Protein sequence: CASSTKLGGVSGYTF.

The chain recombines TRBV19 with TRBJ2-1, with 8 bases lining up with TRBD2. Germline CDR1 is LNHDA and CDR2 is SQIVND (reference sequence). The CDR3 sequence is 16 residues long. The junction had 8 bases not matched to a gene; V was cut back by 5 bases and J by 2 bases. CDR3 sequence (DNA): TGTGCCAGTAGTGTGCAAACTAGCGGCGCCTACAATGAGCAGTTCTTC. Its protein is CASSVQTSGAYNEQFF.